The 30 T cell receptor beta chains below come from one sample, sequenced in a study of TET2 disruption in CD19-targeted CAR T cells. These receptors have no identified antigens. Treatment: autologous CTL019 cells: CD19 CAR with 4-1BB and CD3 zeta domains. Here immunoSEQ multiplex PCR was the method, and the copy in TCRdb shows in-frame clones only, minus some. This sample contains around 30,000 clones. This material consisted of CD8- CAR+ T cells sorted from cultured blood T cells, taken for CD19 CAR T cell therapy. The subset denotes: CD8-negative CAR-positive T cells from the infusion product. Source of these receptors: a man in his 70s with chronic lymphocytic leukemia.

On this clone: The observed sequence ends 3 residues before the CDR3 terminus, with the missing tail filled in from the germline J gene. The rearrangement joins TRBV5-4 to TRBJ2-7; 9 bases agree with TRBD1. The CDR3 is made up of 12 amino acids. V was pared by 9 bases and J by 5 bases, with 6 bases of the junction left unmatched. The germline V gene has CDR1 SGHNT and CDR2 YYREEE (reference sequence). CDR3 in amino acids: CATKGTGNEQYF. The DNA read from the CDR3 is TGTGCCACCAAGGGGACAGGGAACGAG.

A note on this clone: The read ends 3 residues shy of where the CDR3 ends; the end is completed using the germline J gene. The chain uses TRBV7-9 and TRBJ1-1, with D possibly being TRBD1 (5 bases). Germline lookup yields CDR1 SEHNR and CDR2 FQNEAQ (reference sequence). V lost 4 bases to trimming and J lost 4 bases, with 7 bases between them. The CDR3 loop spans 12 amino acids. The DNA read from the CDR3 is TGTGCCAGCAGCTGGGGGGTCACTGAA. This translates into CASSWGVTE. The full CDR3 protein reads CASSWGVTEAFF. The full variable domain, rest sourced from reference TRBV7-9 and TRBJ1-1, is DTGVSQNPRHKITKRGQNVTFRCDPISEHNRLYWYRQTLGQGPEFLTYFQNEAQLEKSRLLSDRFSAERPKGSFSTLEIQRTEQGDSAMYLCASSWGVTEAFFGQGTRLTVV.

Notes on this clone: Coverage ceases 3 residues before the CDR3 finishes, and the germline J gene fills in the end. The chain carries TRBV20-1 and TRBJ2-1, with D maybe TRBD1 (5 bases). V was cut by 6 bases and J by 2 bases, with 14 bases left in between. Germline values: CDR1 DFQATT, CDR2 SNEGSKA (reference sequence). The CDR3 consists of 14 residues. The CDR3 reads CSAQDRTPYNEQFF. The CDR3 DNA, read in part, is TGCAGTGCACAGGACCGTACGCCCTACAATGAG.

The covered CDR3 bases are TGCGCCAGCAGCCCGGGACAGGGTATTAGTTTAGAAGAGACT. The encoded protein is CASSPGQGISLEET. The full-length CDR3 reads as CASSPGQGISLEETQYF. The gene calls are TRBV5-1 and TRBJ2-4; 9 bases match TRBD1. The read ends 3 residues before the CDR3 terminus; that terminus is restored from the germline J gene. The CDR3 is made up of 17 amino acids. Per the germline V gene, CDR1 is SGHRS and CDR2 is YFSETQ. The full variable domain, with the rest looked up from reference TRBV5-1 and TRBJ2-4, is KAGVTQTPRYLIKTRGQQVTLSCSPISGHRSVSWYQQTPGQGLQFLFEYFSETQRNKGNFPGRFSGRQFSNSRSEMNVSTLELGDSALYLCASSPGQGISLEETQYFGAGTRLSVL.

About this clone: The observed sequence ends 3 residues before the CDR3 terminus, with the missing tail filled in from the germline J gene. The genes are TRBV7-2 and TRBJ2-4; a weak D match, TRBD1 (6 bases). CDR1 and CDR2 (germline): SGHTA, FQGNSA. CDR3 length equals 13 residues. CDR3 DNA (partial): TGTGCCAGCAGCGTACAGGGATTACAGCCT. The encoded protein is CASSVQGLQP. The entire CDR3 protein is CASSVQGLQPQYF. Full variable domain (remainder filled in from reference TRBV7-2 and TRBJ2-4): GAGVSQSPSNKVTEKGKDVELRCDPISGHTALYWYRQSLGQGLEFLIYFQGNSAPDKSGLPSDRFSAERTGGSVSTLTIQRTQQEDSAVYLCASSVQGLQPQYFGAGTRLSVL.

With respect to this clone: The observed sequence ends 3 residues before the CDR3 terminus, with the missing tail filled in from the germline J gene. The genes are TRBV2 and TRBJ1-4; tentatively, D is TRBD1 (6 bases). The CDR3 has 11 residues. Germline V lookup: CDR1 SNHLY, CDR2 FYNNEI. CDR3 sequence reads: CASSFDRRLFF. The CDR3 DNA, read in part, is TGTGCCAGCAGCTTCGACAGGCGA.

As to this clone: From the germline J gene comes the end of the CDR3, since the read stops 3 residues before it. The chain joins TRBV5-1 to TRBJ1-1, with TRBD1 matching over 7 bases. V trimming: 3 bases; J trimming: 0 bases; junction bases outside the gene matches: 11. The CDR3 extends over 17 amino acids. CDR1 is SGHRS, CDR2 YFSETQ, per germline. CDR3: CASSWAPKQGMNTEAFF. The covered CDR3 bases are TGCGCCAGCAGCTGGGCCCCTAAACAGGGGATGAACACTGAA. Based on the CDR3 plus reference TRBV5-1 and TRBJ1-1, the full variable domain is KAGVTQTPRYLIKTRGQQVTLSCSPISGHRSVSWYQQTPGQGLQFLFEYFSETQRNKGNFPGRFSGRQFSNSRSEMNVSTLELGDSALYLCASSWAPKQGMNTEAFFGQGTRLTVV.

The CDR3 sequence is CASSLVQQETQYF. The CDR3 bases that were read are TGCGCCAGCAGCTTGGTACAGCAAGAGACC. The V call is TRBV5-1, the J call TRBJ2-5; D remains unclear. The read falls 3 residues short of the CDR3 end, and the missing part is taken from the germline J gene. Germline values: CDR1 SGHRS, CDR2 YFSETQ. The CDR3 extends over 13 amino acids. Trimming took off 0 bases at V and 2 bases at J, with 5 bases between the two ends.

Concerning this clone itself: A junction end diverges from the germline sequence, so it may reflect a read error. The missing CDR3 end, 3 residues past where the read stops, is filled in from the germline J gene. This sample includes further DNA sequences coding for the same CDR3. The V call is TRBV11-2, the J call TRBJ1-2; D gene uncertain. CDR1 is SGHAT, CDR2 FQNNGV, per germline. The CDR3 totals 13 residues. CDR3 DNA, as far as it was read: TGTGCCAGCAGCTTAGAACGGTCCTATGGT. Residues: CASSLERSYG. The complete CDR3 reads CASSLERSYGYTF.

Worth noting for this clone: The read gets to within 3 residues of the CDR3 end, and the germline J gene fills in the rest. The chain couples TRBV7-3 to TRBJ2-1, with 7 bases fitting TRBD1. The CDR3 contains 15 residues. J was trimmed by 1 base and V by 3 bases; bases with no gene match: 3. From germline, CDR1 is SGHTA and CDR2 FQGTGA. This CDR3 reads CASSLSRGSYNEQFF. CDR3 DNA (partial): TGTGCCAGCAGCTTGAGCAGGGGGTCCTACAATGAG.

Concerning this clone: Sequencing ends 3 residues short of the CDR3 end; the germline J gene provides the rest. The chain joins TRBV20-1 to TRBJ2-3; 7 bases line up with TRBD1. Germline V gene data show CDR1 as DFQATT and CDR2 as SNEGSKA (reference sequence). The CDR3 runs 10 residues. CDR3 DNA (partial): TGCAGTGCTTACGGGACAGCG. The encoded protein is CSAYGTA. The whole CDR3 reads CSAYGTAQYF.

As concerns this clone: The read ends 3 residues before the CDR3 terminus; that terminus is restored from the germline J gene. This rearrangement joins TRBV20-1 to TRBJ2-7, with D perhaps matching TRBD1 (6 bases). The CDR3 contains 15 residues. The V end lost 0 bases, the J end lost 5 bases, and 17 bases lay between the germline ends. Germline loops: CDR1 DFQATT, CDR2 SNEGSKA (reference sequence). CDR3 sequence reads: CSARDLVTGSNEQYF. CDR3 DNA (partial): TGCAGTGCTAGAGATCTTGTTACAGGGAGCAACGAG.

Worth noting for this clone: Read data end 3 residues before the CDR3 end; the end is taken from the germline J gene. This chain joins TRBV12-5 and TRBJ2-7; maybe TRBD1 (6 bases). Germline CDR1 LGHNT, CDR2 FRNRAP. V was cut by 7 bases and J by 0 bases, with 13 bases left in between. There are 14 residues in the CDR3. The sequenced CDR3 bases are TGTGCTAGTGCCCTGGACAGCCCCTCCTACGAG. Encoded protein: CASALDSPSYE. The full CDR3 is CASALDSPSYEQYF.

In regard to this clone: The read ends 3 residues early relative to the CDR3; the germline J gene fills the gap. V gene TRBV18 combines with J gene TRBJ2-1; tentatively, D is TRBD1 (5 bases). Germline assignment: CDR1 KGHSH and CDR2 LQKENI. CDR3 length: 14 residues. The V end was cut by 6 bases, the J end by 7 bases, with 16 bases between. The chain's CDR3 is CASSYVQGVNEQFF. The sequenced CDR3 bases are TGTGCCAGCTCTTATGTCCAGGGTGTGAATGAG.

Points on this clone: The sample carries other DNA sequences with the same CDR3. Partial CDR3 DNA: TGTGCCAGCACAGCGCAGTCCATCAGAGGGGATACA. Its protein product is CASTAQSIRGDT. From start to end, the CDR3 is CASTAQSIRGDTYTF. The chain links TRBV7-9 to TRBJ1-2, with D perhaps matching TRBD1 (5 bases). With the read ending 3 residues before the CDR3 end, the germline J gene is used to fill in that end. Germline lookup yields CDR1 SEHNR and CDR2 FQNEAQ (reference sequence). CDR3 length: 15 amino acids.

This clone is called medium-sized based on its frequency. The read ends 3 residues before the CDR3 terminus; that terminus is restored from the germline J gene. The chain has TRBV29-1 and TRBJ2-7; possible D gene TRBD1, 7 bases. V dropped 4 bases and J dropped 5 bases, with 12 bases sitting between them. The CDR3 runs 12 residues. CDR1 and CDR2 (germline): SQVTM, ANQGSEA. CDR3 sequence: CSVGRGDDEQYF. The sequenced part of the CDR3 DNA is TGCAGCGTTGGCAGGGGGGATGACGAG.

Comment on this clone: The read terminates 3 residues ahead of where the CDR3 ends, so the germline J gene completes it. J is TRBJ2-7 and V is TRBV28, with TRBD2 matching over 14 bases. Per germline, CDR1 MDHEN and CDR2 SYDVKM. The CDR3 length is 15 residues. V lost 6 bases and J lost 2; bases outside the gene matches: 3. The CDR3 protein is CASRGLAGAAYEQYF. CDR3 DNA, as far as it was read: TGTGCCAGCAGGGGACTAGCGGGGGCCGCCTACGAG.

As for this clone: From the germline J gene comes the end of the CDR3, since the read stops 3 residues before it. The chain links TRBV30 to TRBJ1-1, with unresolved D. Looked up from germline, CDR1 is GTSNPN and CDR2 is SVGIG (reference sequence). This CDR3 region has 13 residues. CDR3 DNA (partial): TGTGCCTGGAGTGGCGGGGATGGAGAGACA. Translating it yields CAWSGGDGET. The whole CDR3 reads CAWSGGDGETAFF.

For this clone: Sequence at one end of the junction differs from germline and may be a read error. The CDR3 end is not reached by the read, which stops 3 residues before it; the germline J gene fills it in. The identical CDR3 is also encoded by other nucleotide sequences in the sample. V is TRBV6-2 or TRBV6-3 and J is TRBJ1-3; D remains ambiguous. CDR3 length: 13 residues. Germline loops: CDR1 MNHEY, CDR2 SVGEGT. Incomplete CDR3 DNA: TGTGCCAGCACCCAGGCGCCTGGAAACACT. As protein: CASTQAPGNT. The CDR3 as a whole reads CASTQAPGNTIYF.

Note on this clone: With the read ending 3 residues before the CDR3 end, the germline J gene is used to fill in that end. Other nucleotide sequences in the sample specify the same CDR3. The chain combines TRBV20-1 with TRBJ1-3; TRBD1 aligns across 8 bases. There are 15 residues in the CDR3. Losses at the gene ends were 0 bases for V and 0 bases for J; bases not matched to a gene: 1. The germline gives CDR1 DFQATT, CDR2 SNEGSKA (reference sequence). CDR3 protein: CSAREGQASGNTIYF. Incomplete CDR3 DNA: TGCAGTGCTAGAGAGGGACAGGCCTCTGGAAACACC.

With regard to this clone: The read is 3 residues too short to cover the CDR3 end, so that end is filled in from the germline J gene. This chain joins TRBV6-2 or TRBV6-3 and TRBJ1-2, with TRBD1 identical over 12 bases. CDR1 is MNHEY and CDR2 is SVGEGT in the germline V gene. This CDR3 has 14 amino acids. CDR3 in amino acids: CASTEGTGGNDYTF. CDR3 DNA, as far as it was read: TGTGCCAGCACCGAAGGGACAGGGGGCAATGAC.

Concerning this clone itself: Sequencing ends 3 residues short of the CDR3 end; the germline J gene provides the rest. The V and J genes are TRBV20-1 and TRBJ1-2; TRBD1 agrees at 10 bases. The CDR3 has 15 residues. CDR1 DFQATT and CDR2 SNEGSKA come from the germline V gene (reference sequence). V dropped 6 bases and J dropped 4; count of bases not matched to a gene: 11. CDR3 in amino acids: CSAPPGTGEGYGYTF. CDR3 bases read: TGCAGTGCACCCCCCGGGACAGGGGAAGGCTATGGC.

In the case of this clone: The read is 3 residues too short to cover the CDR3 end, so that end is filled in from the germline J gene. This chain joins TRBV7-9 and TRBJ2-5; D not certain. Looked up from germline, CDR1 is SEHNR and CDR2 is FQNEAQ (reference sequence). The V gene lost 5 bases and the J gene lost 1 base, with 8 bases spanning the gap. The CDR3 spans 13 residues. The DNA read from the CDR3 is TGTGCCAGCAGCCCAGTAGCCCAAGAGACC. Translation: CASSPVAQET. The full-length CDR3 reads as CASSPVAQETQYF.

As to this clone: The read finishes 3 residues shy of the CDR3 end, and the germline J gene is used to complete it. This chain connects TRBV10-2 to TRBJ1-5; 8 bases line up with TRBD1. Germline V gene lookup returns CDR1 WSHSY and CDR2 SAAADI. The J segment lost 5 bases and the V segment lost 10 bases, leaving 13 bases of the junction unmatched. The CDR3 contains 15 residues. Here the CDR3 reads CATQRTGSNDQPQHF. The sequenced part of the CDR3 DNA is TGCGCCACCCAGCGGACAGGGAGCAATGATCAGCCC.

Notes on this clone: Read coverage stops 3 residues before the CDR3 terminus; the germline J gene supplies the remainder. The J gene is TRBJ1-6, the V gene TRBV9; D perhaps matches TRBD1 (5 bases). This CDR3 spans 14 amino acids. CDR1 is SGDLS, CDR2 YYNGEE, per germline. V lost 3 bases and J 6 bases, leaving 10 bases between the germline ends. The CDR3 region is CASSASGGNSPLHF. CDR3 DNA, as far as it was read: TGTGCCAGCAGCGCCTCCGGGGGTAATTCACCC.

The sequenced CDR3 bases are TGCGCCAGCAGCTTGGGAATCCGCGGGGGGCTCGATGAG. Amino acid sequence: CASSLGIRGGLDE. The CDR3 reads in full as CASSLGIRGGLDEQFF. The V and J genes are TRBV5-1 and TRBJ2-1, with 8 bases aligning to TRBD2. The read is 3 residues too short to cover the CDR3 end, so that end is filled in from the germline J gene. This CDR3 has 16 amino acids. The V and J ends lost 0 bases and 8 bases, in that order; junction bases with no gene match: 10. The germline V gene has CDR1 SGHRS and CDR2 YFSETQ.

A note on this clone: The read finishes 3 residues shy of the CDR3 end, and the germline J gene is used to complete it. The rearrangement uses TRBV7-8 and TRBJ2-3; no clear D gene. This CDR3 spans 17 amino acids. CDR1 is SGHVS, CDR2 FQNEAQ, per germline. Trimming removed 2 bases at V and 0 bases at J, with 15 bases between. The DNA read from the CDR3 is TGTGCCAGCAGCTTAATCTCCGGTGGGCCGAGCACAGATACG. Amino acids: CASSLISGGPSTDT. The entire CDR3 reads CASSLISGGPSTDTQYF.

Notes on this clone: The sequence runs out 3 residues before the end of the CDR3; the remainder is reconstructed from the germline J gene. The V call is TRBV7-8, the J call TRBJ1-2, with TRBD1 matching over 7 bases. Looked up from germline, CDR1 is SGHVS and CDR2 is FQNEAQ. The CDR3 runs to 14 residues. V dropped 5 bases and J dropped 4; count of bases not matched to a gene: 7. This chain's CDR3 is CASSPGTASYGYTF. CDR3 DNA, as far as it was read: TGTGCCAGCAGCCCCGGGACAGCCAGCTATGGC.

In the case of this clone: The observed sequence ends 3 residues before the CDR3 terminus, with the missing tail filled in from the germline J gene. The chain joins TRBV5-1 to TRBJ1-2; perhaps TRBD1 as D (5 bases). Germline loops: CDR1 SGHRS, CDR2 YFSETQ. The CDR3 runs to 14 residues. CDR3 amino acids: CASSFQGGTDTYTF. The sequenced CDR3 bases are TGCGCCAGCAGCTTCCAGGGTGGCACAGATACC.

Worth noting for this clone: The read terminates 3 residues before the CDR3 end, so the remaining end is supplied by the germline J gene. V gene TRBV24-1 combines with J gene TRBJ2-2; 9 bases agree with TRBD1. This CDR3 spans 16 amino acids. The V gene's germline CDR1 is KGHDR and CDR2 SFDVKD. Unmatched junction bases numbered 6, after V lost 3 bases and J lost 5 bases. Partial CDR3 DNA: TGTGCCACCAGTGATACAGGGGGCATGCGAACCGGGGAG. This codes for CATSDTGGMRTGE. The complete CDR3 protein is CATSDTGGMRTGELFF.